This T cell receptor beta chain was obtained from a study of T cells in tumors after PD-1 blockade. For the study at large: Patients had no prior checkpoint blockade, systemic immunosuppressants, or anti-cancer therapy within 4 weeks. Treatment was either pembrolizumab 200 mg every 3 weeks or cemiplimab 350 mg every 2 weeks.

Study outcomes and limitations: About 41% of tumor TCR clonotypes were also found in blood.

TCRdb's copy holds only in-frame clones and misses some; the assay was immunoSEQ multiplex PCR. The top ten clones hold 10% to 15% of a sample with 4,000 to 5,000 clones, about two thirds of them seen once. Within the sample, this clone is medium-sized (0.01 to 0.1%). The antigen is undetermined. The same CDR3 is also encoded by other DNA sequences in this sample. The CDR3 totals 14 residues. Germline V lookup: CDR1 MNHEY, CDR2 SMNVEV (reference sequence). Trimming removed 6 bases at V and 5 bases at J, with 14 bases between. The same primary tumor site was biopsied both before and after PD-1 blockade.

The starting material was tumor tissue, obtained before anti-PD-1 treatment. The chain joins TRBV27 to TRBJ1-3; D is possibly TRBD1 (5 bases). This receptor was obtained from a human donor with basal cell carcinoma. As DNA, the CDR3 is TGTGCCAGCAGCCCCCAAGGGGCTCGAAACACCATATATTTT. It translates to CASSPQGARNTIYF.